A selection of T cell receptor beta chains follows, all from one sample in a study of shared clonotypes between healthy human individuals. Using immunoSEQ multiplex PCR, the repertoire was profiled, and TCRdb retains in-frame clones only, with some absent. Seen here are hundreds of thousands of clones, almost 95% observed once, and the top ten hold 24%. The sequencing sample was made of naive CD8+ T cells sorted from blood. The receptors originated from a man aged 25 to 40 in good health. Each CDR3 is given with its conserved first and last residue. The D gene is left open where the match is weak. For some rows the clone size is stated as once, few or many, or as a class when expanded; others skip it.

TGTGCCAGCAGTTCCCGGCACACCAACTACGAGCAGTACTTC	CASSSRHTNYEQYF	TRBJ2-7	TRBV27	.	.
TGTGCCAGCAGCTCCGGGACTAGCGGGGAGAACTACGAGCAGTACTTC	CASSSGTSGENYEQYF	TRBJ2-7	TRBV7-9	TRBD2	.
TGTGCCAGCAGTTACGGGACAGGTAGCTACGAGCAGTACTTC	CASSYGTGSYEQYF	TRBJ2-7	TRBV27	TRBD1	.
TGTGCCAGCAGCCGCCTCAGACAGGGTTACTATGGCTACACCTTC	CASSRLRQGYYGYTF	TRBJ1-2	TRBV28	TRBD1	many
TGTGCCAGTAGGAGGGCGGGAGAGGCCGGGGAGCTGTTTTTT	CASRRAGEAGELFF	TRBJ2-2	TRBV19	TRBD2	.
TGCAGCGTTGATTCCCAGGACAGGGAGGGGACAAACTATGGCTACACCTTC	CSVDSQDREGTNYGYTF	TRBJ1-2	TRBV29-1	TRBD1	.
TGTGCCAGCAGGAAAGGGACAGGGGGAACTTATGGCTACACCTTC	CASRKGTGGTYGYTF	TRBJ1-2	TRBV6-1	TRBD1	.
TGTGCCAGCAGCTCAAGGACAGGGGCTCACACTGAAGCTTTCTTT	CASSSRTGAHTEAFF	TRBJ1-1	TRBV5-8	TRBD1	once
TGTGCCAGCAGCGTAGTGGGAATCCCCGATACGCAGTATTTT	CASSVVGIPDTQYF	TRBJ2-3	TRBV9	.	few
TGTGCCAGCAGTTTAGACAGACTTTGGGAGCAGTTCTTC	CASSLDRLWEQFF	TRBJ2-1	TRBV27	.	once
TGTGCCAGCAGCGGCAGGGACAGGGGACAAGAGACCCAGTACTTC	CASSGRDRGQETQYF	TRBJ2-5	TRBV7-6	TRBD1	.
TGCGCCAGCAGCCTGATAGGGGGGAACACTGAAGCTTTCTTT	CASSLIGGNTEAFF	TRBJ1-1	TRBV5-1	.	.
TGTGCCAGTAGTATTGGAGCGGGAGGCCATTACGAGCAGTACTTC	CASSIGAGGHYEQYF	TRBJ2-7	TRBV19	TRBD2	.
TGTGCCAGCAGCTTTGTTGTGGGGACTAGCGGACAAGAGACCCAGTACTTC	CASSFVVGTSGQETQYF	TRBJ2-5	TRBV5-6	TRBD2	.
TGTGCCAGTAGTATAGATGGGACTAGCGGATCCTACGAGCAGTACTTC	CASSIDGTSGSYEQYF	TRBJ2-7	TRBV19	TRBD2	.
TGTGCCTGGAGTACCTTCGGACTAGCGGGAGAACCGGGAAAAGAGACCCAGTACTTC	CAWSTFGLAGEPGKETQYF	TRBJ2-5	TRBV30	TRBD2	.
TGTGCCAGCAGCTTCGGGGGGGAATGGTTCTTC	CASSFGGEWFF	TRBJ2-1	TRBV9	TRBD2	.
TGTGCCAGCAGTCTCACCCACATGCTAGCGGGAAGAACCTACGAGCAGTACTTC	CASSLTHMLAGRTYEQYF	TRBJ2-7	TRBV27	TRBD2	.
TGTGCCAGCAGTCCTCTACAGGGTATTGATGAGCAGTTCTTC	CASSPLQGIDEQFF	TRBJ2-1	TRBV27	.	.
TGTGCCAGCAGCCAAGGACCCAGAGTAGTTTTACAGGGAAACACCATATATTTT	CASSQGPRVVLQGNTIYF	TRBJ1-3	TRBV13	.	.
TGTGCCAGCAGTATCGGGACACTGCAGCCCCAGCATTTT	CASSIGTLQPQHF	TRBJ1-5	TRBV28	.	.
TGTGCCAGCAGCAAAGCAGGCGGGGGACTAGTCGCCTTC	CASSKAGGGLVAF	TRBJ2-7	TRBV21-1	.	.
TGTGCCAGCACCGAAGACAGGAACTATGGCTACACCTTC	CASTEDRNYGYTF	TRBJ1-2	TRBV2	.	.
TGTGCCAGCAGCTTAGGATCCTCTGCGGCCCCGTGGCAAGAGACCCAGTACTTC	CASSLGSSAAPWQETQYF	TRBJ2-5	TRBV7-8	.	.
TGTGCCAGCAGCCAAGGTCCGGTCCTTACTTATAATGAGCAGTTCTTC	CASSQGPVLTYNEQFF	TRBJ2-1	TRBV14	.	.
TGTGCCAGCAGCCCTGGGACTAGCGATCCTCTCCCTAGCTCCTACAATGAGCAGTTCTTC	CASSPGTSDPLPSSYNEQFF	TRBJ2-1	TRBV2	TRBD2	.